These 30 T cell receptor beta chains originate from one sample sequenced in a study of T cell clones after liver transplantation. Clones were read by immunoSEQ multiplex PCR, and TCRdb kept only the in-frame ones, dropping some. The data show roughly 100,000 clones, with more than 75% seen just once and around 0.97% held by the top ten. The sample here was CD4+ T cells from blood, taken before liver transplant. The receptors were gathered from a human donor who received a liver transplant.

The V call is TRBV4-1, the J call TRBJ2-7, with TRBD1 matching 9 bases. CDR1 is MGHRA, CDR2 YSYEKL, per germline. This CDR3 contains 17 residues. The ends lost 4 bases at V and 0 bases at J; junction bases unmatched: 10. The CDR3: CASSRKPGQGSSYEQYF. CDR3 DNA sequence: TGCGCCAGCAGCCGCAAGCCGGGACAGGGAAGCTCCTACGAGCAGTACTTC.

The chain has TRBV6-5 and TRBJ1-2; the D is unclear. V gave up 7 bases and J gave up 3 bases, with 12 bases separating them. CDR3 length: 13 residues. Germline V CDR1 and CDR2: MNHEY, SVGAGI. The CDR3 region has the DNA TGTGCCAGCACCCCCGGACCGTACTATGGCTACACCTTC. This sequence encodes CASTPGPYYGYTF.

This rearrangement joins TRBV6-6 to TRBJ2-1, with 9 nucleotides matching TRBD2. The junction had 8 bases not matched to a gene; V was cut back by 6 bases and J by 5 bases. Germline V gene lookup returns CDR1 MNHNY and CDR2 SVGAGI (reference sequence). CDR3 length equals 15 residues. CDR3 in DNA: TGTGCCAGCAGGCCGGGCGGGAGGGATGACAATGAGCAGTTCTTC. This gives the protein CASRPGGRDDNEQFF.

The CDR3 loop is CASRLGTEETQYF. In DNA, the CDR3 is TGCGCCAGCCGTCTTGGGACGGAAGAGACCCAGTACTTC. The rearrangement joins TRBV5-1 to TRBJ2-5, with D possibly being TRBD1 or TRBD2 (5 bases each). Germline V gives CDR1 SGHRS, CDR2 YFSETQ. This CDR3 has 13 residues. The V gene lost 7 bases and the J gene lost 3 bases, with 13 bases spanning the gap.

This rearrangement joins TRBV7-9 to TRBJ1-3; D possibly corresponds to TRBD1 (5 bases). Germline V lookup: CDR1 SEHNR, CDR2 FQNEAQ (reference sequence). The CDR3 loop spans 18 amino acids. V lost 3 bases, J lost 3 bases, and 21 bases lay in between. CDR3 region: CASSFWDGLLTNGNTIYF. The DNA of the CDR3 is TGTGCCAGCAGCTTCTGGGACGGATTACTGACTAATGGAAACACCATATATTTT.

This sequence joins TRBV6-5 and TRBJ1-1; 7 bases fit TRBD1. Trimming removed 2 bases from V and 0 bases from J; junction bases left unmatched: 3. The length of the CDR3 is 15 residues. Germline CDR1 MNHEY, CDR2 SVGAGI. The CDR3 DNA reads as TGTGCCAGCAGTTACACCAGGGGGATGAACACTGAAGCTTTCTTT. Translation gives CASSYTRGMNTEAFF.

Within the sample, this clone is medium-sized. CDR3 amino acids: CASSVEAGETYEQYF. The CDR3 coding sequence is TGTGCCAGCAGCGTAGAAGCGGGGGAGACCTACGAGCAGTACTTC. The rearrangement uses TRBV9 and TRBJ2-7, with TRBD2 matching over 8 bases. Germline lookup yields CDR1 SGDLS and CDR2 YYNGEE. This CDR3 spans 15 amino acids. After removal of 0 bases from V and 2 bases from J, the junction contained 4 bases not matched to a gene.

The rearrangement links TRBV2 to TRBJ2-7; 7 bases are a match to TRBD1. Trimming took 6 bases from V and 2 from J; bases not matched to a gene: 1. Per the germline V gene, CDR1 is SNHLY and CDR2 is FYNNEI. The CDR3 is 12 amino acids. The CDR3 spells CASRTGPYEQYF. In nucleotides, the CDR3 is TGTGCCAGCAGGACAGGGCCCTACGAGCAGTACTTC.

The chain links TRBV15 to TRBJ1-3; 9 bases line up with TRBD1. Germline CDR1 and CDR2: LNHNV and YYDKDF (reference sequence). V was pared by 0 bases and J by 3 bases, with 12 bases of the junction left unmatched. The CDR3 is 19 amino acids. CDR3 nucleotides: TGTGCCACCAGCAGAGATCTTGGGGGACAGGGACAGTTTGGAAACACCATATATTTT. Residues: CATSRDLGGQGQFGNTIYF.

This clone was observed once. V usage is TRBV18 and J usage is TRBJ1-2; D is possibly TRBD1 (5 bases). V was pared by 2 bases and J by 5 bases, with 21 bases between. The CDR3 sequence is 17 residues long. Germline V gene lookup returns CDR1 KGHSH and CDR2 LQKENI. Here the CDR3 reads CASSPNPPQGLAYGYTF. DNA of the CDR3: TGTGCCAGCTCACCAAATCCACCCCAGGGCCTCGCTTATGGCTACACCTTC.

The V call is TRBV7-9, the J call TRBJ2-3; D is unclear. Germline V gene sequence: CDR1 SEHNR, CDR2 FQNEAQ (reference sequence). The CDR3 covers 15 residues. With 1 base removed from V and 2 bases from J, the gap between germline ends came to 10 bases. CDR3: CASSLGESHTDTQYF. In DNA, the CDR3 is TGTGCCAGCAGCTTAGGAGAGTCCCACACAGATACGCAGTATTTT.

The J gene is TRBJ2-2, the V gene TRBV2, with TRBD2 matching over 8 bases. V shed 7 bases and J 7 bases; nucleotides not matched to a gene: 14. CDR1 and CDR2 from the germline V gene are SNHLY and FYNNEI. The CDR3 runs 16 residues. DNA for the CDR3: TGTGCCAGCACCGAAAGGATGATAGCGGGGAACGGGGAGCTGTTTTTT. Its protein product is CASTERMIAGNGELFF.

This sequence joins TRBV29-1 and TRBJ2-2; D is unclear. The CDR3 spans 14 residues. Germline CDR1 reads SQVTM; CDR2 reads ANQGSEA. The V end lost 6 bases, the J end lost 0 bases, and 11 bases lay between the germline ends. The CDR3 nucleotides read TGCAGCGTAGGACCGGGCGCGAACACCGGGGAGCTGTTTTTT. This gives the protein CSVGPGANTGELFF.

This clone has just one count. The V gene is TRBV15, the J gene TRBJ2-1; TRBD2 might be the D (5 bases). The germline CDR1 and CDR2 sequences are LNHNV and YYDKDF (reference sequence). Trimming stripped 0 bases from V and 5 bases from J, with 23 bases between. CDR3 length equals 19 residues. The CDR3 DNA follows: TGTGCCACCAGCAGAGATATGGCAGCGGCAGCCCCTCGGCACAATGAGCAGTTCTTC. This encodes CATSRDMAAAAPRHNEQFF.

The CDR3 loop is CASSYGTSGGTYEQYF. The CDR3 DNA reads as TGTGCCAGCAGTTACGGGACTAGCGGGGGCACCTACGAGCAGTACTTC. The chain carries TRBV6-6 and TRBJ2-7; 14 bases align to TRBD2. The V and J ends lost 2 bases and 2 bases, in that order; junction bases with no gene match: 2. CDR1 and CDR2 (germline): MNHNY, SVGAGI (reference sequence). This CDR3 region has 16 residues.

In DNA, the CDR3 is TGTGCCAGCAGTTTATCATTCAGTAGGGATACGCAGTATTTT. The encoded protein is CASSLSFSRDTQYF. The J gene is TRBJ2-3, the V gene TRBV27; D is undetermined. The CDR3 is made up of 14 amino acids. Trimming shortened V by 0 bases and J by 6 bases, and 10 bases separated the two germline ends. Germline assignment: CDR1 MNHEY and CDR2 SMNVEV (reference sequence).

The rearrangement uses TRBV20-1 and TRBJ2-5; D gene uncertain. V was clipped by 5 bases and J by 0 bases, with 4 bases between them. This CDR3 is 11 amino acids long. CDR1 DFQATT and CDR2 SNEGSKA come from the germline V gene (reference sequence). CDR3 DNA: TGCAGTGCTTCAGACCAAGAGACCCAGTACTTC. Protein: CSASDQETQYF.

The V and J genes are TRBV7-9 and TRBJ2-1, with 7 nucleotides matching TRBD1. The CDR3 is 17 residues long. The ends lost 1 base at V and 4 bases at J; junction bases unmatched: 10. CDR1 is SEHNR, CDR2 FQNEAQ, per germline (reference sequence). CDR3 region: CASSLEDRYGGYNEQFF. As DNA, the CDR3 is TGTGCCAGCAGCTTAGAGGACAGGTACGGCGGTTACAATGAGCAGTTCTTC.

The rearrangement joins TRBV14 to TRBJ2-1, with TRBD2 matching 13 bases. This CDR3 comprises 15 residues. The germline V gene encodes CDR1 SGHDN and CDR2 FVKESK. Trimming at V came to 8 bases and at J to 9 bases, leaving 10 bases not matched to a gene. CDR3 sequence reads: CASSGLAGVTGEQFF. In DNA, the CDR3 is TGTGCCAGCTCTGGACTAGCGGGAGTTACGGGTGAGCAGTTCTTC. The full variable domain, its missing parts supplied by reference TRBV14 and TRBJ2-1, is EAGVTQFPSHSVIEKGQTVTLRCDPISGHDNLYWYRRVMGKEIKFLLHFVKESKQDESGMPNNRFLAERTGGTYSTLKVQPAELEDSGVYFCASSGLAGVTGEQFFGPGTRLTVL.

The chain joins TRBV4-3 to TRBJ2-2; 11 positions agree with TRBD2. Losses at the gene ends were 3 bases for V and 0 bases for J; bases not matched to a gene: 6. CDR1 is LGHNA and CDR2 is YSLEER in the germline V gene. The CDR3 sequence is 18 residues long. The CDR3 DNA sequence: TGCGCCAGCAGCCAGACCACTAGCGGGGGCGCGAACACCGGGGAGCTGTTTTTT. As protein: CASSQTTSGGANTGELFF.

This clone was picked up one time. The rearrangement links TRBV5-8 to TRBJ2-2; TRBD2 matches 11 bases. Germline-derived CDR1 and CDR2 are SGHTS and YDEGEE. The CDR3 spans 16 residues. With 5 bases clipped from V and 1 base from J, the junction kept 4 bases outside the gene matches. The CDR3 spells CASSLGLAGNTGELFF. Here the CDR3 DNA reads TGTGCCAGCAGTCTAGGACTAGCGGGGAACACCGGGGAGCTGTTTTTT.

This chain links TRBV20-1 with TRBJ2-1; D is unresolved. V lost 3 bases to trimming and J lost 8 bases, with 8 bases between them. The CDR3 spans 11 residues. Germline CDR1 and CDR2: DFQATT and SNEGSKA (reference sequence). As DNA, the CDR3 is TGCAGTGCTAGGGCCGGGTATGAGCAGTTCTTC. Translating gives CSARAGYEQFF.

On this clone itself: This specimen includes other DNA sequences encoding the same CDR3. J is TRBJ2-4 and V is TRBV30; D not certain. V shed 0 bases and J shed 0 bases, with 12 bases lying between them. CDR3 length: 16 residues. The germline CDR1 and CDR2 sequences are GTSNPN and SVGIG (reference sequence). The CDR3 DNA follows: TGTGCCTGGAGTGTGCGGAAGGACCTAGCCAAAAACATTCAGTACTTC. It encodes CAWSVRKDLAKNIQYF.

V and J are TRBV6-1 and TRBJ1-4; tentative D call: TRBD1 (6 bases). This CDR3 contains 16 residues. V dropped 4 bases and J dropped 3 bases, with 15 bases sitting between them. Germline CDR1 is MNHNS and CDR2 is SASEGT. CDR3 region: CASSAQSRGPNEKLFF. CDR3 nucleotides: TGTGCCAGCAGTGCCCAGAGCAGGGGTCCTAATGAAAAACTGTTTTTT.

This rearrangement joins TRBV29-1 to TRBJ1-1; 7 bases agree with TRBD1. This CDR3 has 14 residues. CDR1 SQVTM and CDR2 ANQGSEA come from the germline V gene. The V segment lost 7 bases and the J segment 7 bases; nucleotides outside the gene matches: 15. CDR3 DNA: TGCAGCGCCAAGACAGGGTCTCGGGTAGGTGAAGCTTTCTTT. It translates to CSAKTGSRVGEAFF.

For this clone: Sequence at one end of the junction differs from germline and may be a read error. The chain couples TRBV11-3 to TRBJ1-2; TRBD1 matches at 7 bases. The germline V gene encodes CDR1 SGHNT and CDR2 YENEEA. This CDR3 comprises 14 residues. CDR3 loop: CAGSSRDSYYGYTF. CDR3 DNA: TGTGCCGGCAGCTCACGGGACAGCTACTATGGCTACACCTTC.

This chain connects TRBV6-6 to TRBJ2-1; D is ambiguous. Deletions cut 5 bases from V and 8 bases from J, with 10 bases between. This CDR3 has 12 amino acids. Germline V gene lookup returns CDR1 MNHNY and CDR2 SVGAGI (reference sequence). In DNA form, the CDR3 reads TGTGCCAGCAGTACGGTTGGGGATGAGCAGTTCTTC. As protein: CASSTVGDEQFF.

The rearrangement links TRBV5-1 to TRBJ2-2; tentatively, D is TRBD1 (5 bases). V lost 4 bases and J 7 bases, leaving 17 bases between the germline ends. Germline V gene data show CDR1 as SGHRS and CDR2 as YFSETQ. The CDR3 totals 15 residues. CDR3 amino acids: CASSVDGQGIGELFF. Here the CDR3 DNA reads TGCGCCAGCAGCGTTGACGGCCAGGGTATCGGGGAGCTGTTTTTT.

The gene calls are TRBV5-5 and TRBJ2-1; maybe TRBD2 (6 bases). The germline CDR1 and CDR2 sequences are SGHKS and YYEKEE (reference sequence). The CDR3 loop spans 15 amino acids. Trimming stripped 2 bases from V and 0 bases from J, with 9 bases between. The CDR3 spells CASSFAGSSYNEQFF. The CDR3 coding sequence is TGTGCCAGCAGCTTTGCGGGGAGCTCCTACAATGAGCAGTTCTTC.

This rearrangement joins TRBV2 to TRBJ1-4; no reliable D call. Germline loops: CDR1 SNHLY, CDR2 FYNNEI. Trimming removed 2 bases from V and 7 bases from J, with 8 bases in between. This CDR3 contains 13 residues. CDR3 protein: CASSEQNVEKLFF. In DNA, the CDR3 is TGTGCCAGCAGTGAACAAAATGTTGAAAAACTGTTTTTT.